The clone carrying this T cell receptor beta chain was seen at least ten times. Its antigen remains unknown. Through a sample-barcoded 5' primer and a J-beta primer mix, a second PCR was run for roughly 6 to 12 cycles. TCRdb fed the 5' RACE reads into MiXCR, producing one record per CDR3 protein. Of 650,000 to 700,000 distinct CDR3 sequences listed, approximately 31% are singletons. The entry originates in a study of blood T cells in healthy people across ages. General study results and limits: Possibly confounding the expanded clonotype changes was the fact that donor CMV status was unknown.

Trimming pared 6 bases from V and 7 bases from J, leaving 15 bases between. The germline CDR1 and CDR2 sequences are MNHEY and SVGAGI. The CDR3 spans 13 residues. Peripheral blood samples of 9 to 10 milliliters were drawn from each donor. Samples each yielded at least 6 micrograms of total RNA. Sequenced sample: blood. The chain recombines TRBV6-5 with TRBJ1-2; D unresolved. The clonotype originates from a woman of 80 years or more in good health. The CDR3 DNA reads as TGTGCCAGCAGACCCCCGGTGGGAGTTGGCTACACCTTC. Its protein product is CASRPPVGVGYTF.